Below are 8 T cell receptor beta chains sequenced from a single sample in a study of T cell changes during pregnancy in multiple sclerosis. Method: immunoSEQ multiplex PCR; TCRdb's copy keeps in-frame clones and lacks some. Altogether over 55,000 clones are present, around 92% being singletons, with the ten largest covering around 3.3%. The sequences come from CD8+ T cells from peripheral blood mononuclear cells, collected in the third trimester of pregnancy. These receptors were collected from a female donor in good health, enrolled as a control in a pregnancy study.

V is TRBV9 and J is TRBJ1-5; D perhaps matches TRBD1 (5 bases). The CDR3 is 14 residues long. Germline V gene sequence: CDR1 SGDLS, CDR2 YYNGEE. Trimming left V 4 bases short and J 4 bases short, with 12 bases between. CDR3 sequence (DNA): TGTGCCAGCAGCCGAGGGCGGGGGAATCAGCCCCAGCATTTT. This sequence encodes CASSRGRGNQPQHF.

The V call is TRBV4-2, the J call TRBJ1-1; perhaps TRBD1 as D (5 bases). The CDR3 has 12 residues. CDR1 LGHNA and CDR2 YNFKEQ come from the germline V gene. Trimming shortened V by 1 base and J by 11 bases, and 11 bases separated the two germline ends. This CDR3 reads CASSQGAGTAFF. The CDR3 DNA reads as TGTGCCAGCAGCCAAGGAGCGGGGACGGCTTTCTTT.

The chain has TRBV9 and TRBJ2-2; TRBD1 might be the D (6 bases). This CDR3 is 15 amino acids long. Between the trimmed V and J ends, which lost 3 bases and 5 bases, there was a span of 14 bases. CDR1 is SGDLS and CDR2 is YYNGEE in the germline V gene. This CDR3 is CASSAKQGITGELFF. DNA of the CDR3: TGTGCCAGCAGCGCAAAACAGGGTATAACCGGGGAGCTGTTTTTT.

The chain couples TRBV7-9 to TRBJ2-5; 9 bases match TRBD1. In germline, CDR1 is SEHNR, CDR2 FQNEAQ (reference sequence). V lost 5 bases, J lost 1 base, and 5 bases stayed unmatched. The CDR3 totals 15 residues. The chain's CDR3 is CASSRTTGGQETQYF. The CDR3 bases are TGTGCCAGCAGCAGAACGACAGGGGGCCAAGAGACCCAGTACTTC.

The chain couples TRBV27 to TRBJ2-7, with TRBD1 matching over 8 bases. CDR3 length: 15 amino acids. Germline V gene lookup returns CDR1 MNHEY and CDR2 SMNVEV (reference sequence). J lost 4 bases, V lost 1 base, and 6 bases had no gene match. DNA of the CDR3: TGTGCCAGCAGTTTATTCCAGGGGGCTTTGTACGAGCAGTACTTC. This codes for CASSLFQGALYEQYF.

DNA of the CDR3: TGTGCCAGTAGTAAGCAGGGGGCGGCCACTGAAGCTTTCTTT. Protein product: CASSKQGAATEAFF. V usage is TRBV19 and J usage is TRBJ1-1; TRBD1 aligns across 8 bases. The V gene's germline CDR1 is LNHDA and CDR2 SQIVND (reference sequence). The CDR3 extends over 14 amino acids. The V segment lost 4 bases and the J segment 4 bases; nucleotides outside the gene matches: 5.

This clone appeared a single time. The genes are TRBV19 and TRBJ1-3; no reliable D call. This CDR3 region has 12 residues. Trimming took 7 bases from V and 8 from J, leaving 12 bases between them. Per the germline V gene, CDR1 is LNHDA and CDR2 is SQIVND (reference sequence). For the CDR3, the DNA is TGTGCCAGTACCCCTCCCGGAGACACCATATATTTT. As protein: CASTPPGDTIYF.

V gene TRBV29-1 combines with J gene TRBJ2-4; D gene ambiguous. Germline values: CDR1 SQVTM, CDR2 ANQGSEA. Trimming removed 2 bases at V and 0 bases at J, with 23 bases between. CDR3 length: 19 amino acids. CDR3 DNA: TGCAGCGTTGAATTTGGTTTGGCAACAGAAGATTTAGCCAAAAACATTCAGTACTTC. Translated: CSVEFGLATEDLAKNIQYF.